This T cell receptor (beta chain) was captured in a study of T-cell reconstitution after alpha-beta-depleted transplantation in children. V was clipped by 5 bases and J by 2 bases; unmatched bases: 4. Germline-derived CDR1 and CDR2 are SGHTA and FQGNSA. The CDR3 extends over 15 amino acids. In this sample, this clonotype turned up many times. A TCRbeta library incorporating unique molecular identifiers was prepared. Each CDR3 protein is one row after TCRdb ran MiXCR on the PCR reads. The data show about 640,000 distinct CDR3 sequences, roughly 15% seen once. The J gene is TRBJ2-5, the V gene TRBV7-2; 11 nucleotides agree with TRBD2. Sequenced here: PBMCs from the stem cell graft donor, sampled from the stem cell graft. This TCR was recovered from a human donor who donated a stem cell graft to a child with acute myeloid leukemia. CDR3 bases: TGTGCCAGCAGCCGGGGACTAGCGGCTCAAGAGACCCAGTACTTC. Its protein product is CASSRGLAAQETQYF.